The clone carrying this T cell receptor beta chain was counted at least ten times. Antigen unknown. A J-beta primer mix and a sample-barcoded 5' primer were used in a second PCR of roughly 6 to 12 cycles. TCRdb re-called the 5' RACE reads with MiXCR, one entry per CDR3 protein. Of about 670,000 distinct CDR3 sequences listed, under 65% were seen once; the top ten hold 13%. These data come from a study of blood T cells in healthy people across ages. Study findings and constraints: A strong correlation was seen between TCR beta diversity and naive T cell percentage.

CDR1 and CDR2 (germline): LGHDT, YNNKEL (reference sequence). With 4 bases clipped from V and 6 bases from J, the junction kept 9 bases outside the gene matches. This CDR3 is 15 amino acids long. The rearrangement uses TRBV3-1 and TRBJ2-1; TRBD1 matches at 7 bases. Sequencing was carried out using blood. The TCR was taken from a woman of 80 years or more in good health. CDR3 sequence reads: CASSRETGLRNEQFF. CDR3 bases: TGTGCCAGCAGCCGGGAGACAGGGCTGCGCAATGAGCAGTTCTTC.